Each of the 21 T cell receptor beta chains below was sequenced from the same sample in a study of spatial heterogeneity in lung cancer. Sample time point: sample taken at primary tumor resection. The input material, whole RNA from tumor, nontumor lung or frozen PBMC, was sequenced unsorted. TCRdb reprocessed the 5' RACE reads via MiXCR and lists one record per CDR3 protein. The sample shows thousands of distinct CDR3 sequences, about 53% of them seen only once. The sequencing here drew on PBMCs, taken at surgery. These receptors originate from a female donor with early-stage non-small cell lung cancer.

With respect to this clonotype: This beta chain is an off-target read within a library intended for alpha chains, so its frequency means little. The gene calls are TRBV12-3 or TRBV12-4 and TRBJ2-2; 8 nucleotides line up with TRBD1. This CDR3 region has 15 residues. V gave up 5 bases and J gave up 5 bases; unmatched junction bases: 7. CDR3 protein: CASSPRDRLTGELFF. DNA of the CDR3: TGTGCCAGCAGTCCTAGGGACAGGTTGACCGGGGAGCTGTTTTTT.

Points on this clonotype: Since the library was made to target alpha chains, this beta chain is a stray read and its abundance is not meaningful. The rearrangement uses TRBV29-1 and TRBJ2-1; D possibly corresponds to TRBD1 (6 bases). This CDR3 is 14 amino acids long. Germline V gene sequence: CDR1 SQVTM, CDR2 ANQGSEA. V was pared by 3 bases and J by 2 bases, with 11 bases between. CDR3 sequence: CSVDLDRTYNEQFF. In DNA form, the CDR3 reads TGCAGCGTTGACCTCGACAGGACCTACAATGAGCAGTTCTTC.

This clonotype came up a few times. This beta chain is an off-target read within a library intended for alpha chains, so its frequency means little. The chain combines TRBV7-9 with TRBJ2-7; D uncertain. The V gene lost 0 bases and the J gene lost 5 bases, with 8 bases spanning the gap. Per the germline V gene, CDR1 is SEHNR and CDR2 is FQNEAQ (reference sequence). The CDR3 runs to 13 residues. The chain's CDR3 is CASSLAWADEQYF. The CDR3 DNA reads TGTGCCAGCAGCTTAGCGTGGGCAGACGAGCAGTACTTC.

With regard to this clonotype: The library was prepared for alpha chains; this beta chain is a stray read, so its frequency means little. The CDR3 region is CASSQEGTRVDTQYF. The CDR3 DNA is TGCGCCAGCAGCCAAGAGGGGACTAGGGTAGATACGCAGTATTTT. The rearrangement uses TRBV4-1 and TRBJ2-3; 8 positions match TRBD2. The germline CDR1 and CDR2 sequences are MGHRA and YSYEKL. The CDR3 contains 15 residues. The J segment lost 5 bases and the V segment lost 0 bases, leaving 4 bases of the junction unmatched.

This clonotype has more than one count but fewer than ten. This beta chain represents an off-target read in a library built for alpha chains; its size is of limited meaning. This rearrangement joins TRBV7-8 to TRBJ2-7; 7 bases fit TRBD2. Germline V lookup: CDR1 SGHVS, CDR2 FQNEAQ. Trimming removed 1 base from V and 3 bases from J; junction bases left unmatched: 9. The CDR3 extends over 16 amino acids. The CDR3 bases are TGTGCCAGCAGCTTAGAGGGAGGGTACCCGGGCTACGAGCAGTACTTC. It encodes CASSLEGGYPGYEQYF. The variable domain in full, with the rest retrieved from reference TRBV7-8 and TRBJ2-7, is GAGVSQSPRYKVAKRGQDVALRCDPISGHVSLFWYQQALGQGPEFLTYFQNEAQLDKSGLPSDRFFAERPEGSVSTLKIQRTQQEDSAVYLCASSLEGGYPGYEQYFGPGTRLTVT.

A note on this clonotype: A library made for alpha chains picked up this beta chain off target, so its size means little. This rearrangement joins TRBV5-5 to TRBJ2-1, with TRBD1 as a possible D gene (5 bases). The CDR3 totals 14 residues. Trimming removed 0 bases from V and 7 bases from J, with 11 bases in between. Germline CDR1 and CDR2: SGHKS and YYEKEE (reference sequence). The DNA of the CDR3 is TGTGCCAGCAGCTTGGTGGGCAGGGCAAATGAGCAGTTCTTC. Translating gives CASSLVGRANEQFF.

This clonotype was seen only a few times. The library was prepared for alpha chains; this beta chain is a stray read, so its frequency means little. The chain carries TRBV7-8 and TRBJ2-7, with no clear D. The CDR3 sequence is 11 residues long. Trimming shortened V by 5 bases and J by 7 bases, and 9 bases separated the two germline ends. Germline V gene lookup returns CDR1 SGHVS and CDR2 FQNEAQ. The CDR3 reads CASSPVGEQYV. In DNA, the CDR3 is TGTGCCAGCAGCCCAGTGGGGGAGCAGTACGTC.

As regards this clonotype: This beta chain appears as a stray read in a library generated for alpha chains; its size is not informative. CDR3 DNA: TGCGCCAGCAGCTTGGCCTTAGCCGCAGAGACCCAGTACTTC. It encodes CASSLALAAETQYF. This chain uses TRBV5-1 with TRBJ2-5, with D hard to call. The CDR3 spans 14 residues. Germline CDR1 SGHRS, CDR2 YFSETQ. V lost 0 bases and J 4 bases, leaving 10 bases between the germline ends.

With regard to this clonotype: The size of this beta chain means little, since it is a stray read in a library made for alpha chains. The chain has TRBV7-2 and TRBJ2-3; 9 bases fit TRBD1. The germline CDR1 and CDR2 sequences are SGHTA and FQGNSA. The CDR3 extends over 17 amino acids. After removal of 4 bases from V and 2 bases from J, the junction contained 10 bases not matched to a gene. The chain's CDR3 is CASSSLWGTGTTDTQYF. DNA for the CDR3: TGTGCCAGCAGCTCCCTCTGGGGGACAGGGACCACAGATACGCAGTATTTT.

To note about this clonotype: In a library made to pick up alpha chains, this beta chain is a stray read with a size that means little. The rearrangement links TRBV20-1 to TRBJ2-3; 9 bases match TRBD2. This CDR3 comprises 16 residues. Germline V lookup: CDR1 DFQATT, CDR2 SNEGSKA (reference sequence). Unmatched junction bases numbered 10, after V lost 6 bases and J lost 0 bases. This CDR3 is CSALTLTSGSTDTQYF. The CDR3 DNA is TGCAGTGCCCTCACCTTGACTAGCGGTAGCACAGATACGCAGTATTTT.

Comments on this clonotype: This beta chain lies outside the target of a library built for alpha chains; its clone size means little. The V and J genes are TRBV19 and TRBJ2-7, with TRBD1 matching 8 bases. Unmatched junction bases numbered 2, after V lost 7 bases and J lost 0 bases. This CDR3 region has 13 residues. Looked up from germline, CDR1 is LNHDA and CDR2 is SQIVND (reference sequence). The CDR3 sequence: CASTTGGSYEQYF. The CDR3, as DNA: TGTGCCAGTACTACAGGGGGCTCCTACGAGCAGTACTTC.

In regard to this clonotype: Since the library was made to target alpha chains, this beta chain is a stray read and its abundance is not meaningful. The chain has TRBV27 and TRBJ2-5; D remains ambiguous. The CDR3 consists of 14 residues. V was shortened by 6 bases and J by 2 bases, with 13 bases between the two germline ends. Germline V lookup: CDR1 MNHEY, CDR2 SMNVEV (reference sequence). CDR3 nucleotide sequence: TGTGCCAGCAGCCTGTCGGTCGGACAAGAGACCCAGTACTTC. It specifies CASSLSVGQETQYF.

Of note for this clonotype: This beta chain represents an off-target read in a library built for alpha chains; its size is of limited meaning. The chain combines TRBV21-1 with TRBJ2-2. TRBV21-1 is annotated as a pseudogene. The CDR3 has 12 amino acids. For the CDR3, the DNA is TGTGCCAGCAGCATTAACACCGGGGAGCTGTTTTTT. This sequence encodes CASSINTGELFF.

Comment on this clonotype: Because this beta chain is a stray read in a library intended to capture alpha chains, its abundance should not be given much weight. This chain uses TRBV29-1 with TRBJ2-2, with TRBD2 matching 12 bases. The length of the CDR3 is 16 residues. After removal of 4 bases from V and 0 bases from J, the junction contained 3 bases not matched to a gene. Germline loops: CDR1 SQVTM, CDR2 ANQGSEA. The CDR3 DNA sequence: TGCAGCGTTGGGACTAGCGGGACTACGAACACCGGGGAGCTGTTTTTT. Translation gives CSVGTSGTTNTGELFF.

Concerning this clonotype itself: Since the library was made to target alpha chains, this beta chain is a stray read and its abundance is not meaningful. The chain employs TRBV28 and TRBJ2-1, with 11 bases aligning to TRBD2. V lost 9 bases and J lost 4; bases outside the gene matches: 20. This CDR3 is 19 amino acids long. Per the germline V gene, CDR1 is MDHEN and CDR2 is SYDVKM. CDR3 amino acids: CASSSGALAGVLSYNEQFF. The CDR3 DNA is TGTGCCAGTTCTAGCGGGGCACTAGCGGGAGTCCTCTCGTACAATGAGCAGTTCTTC.

To note about this clonotype: This beta chain came through as a stray read in a library set up for alpha chains, and its size says little. The chain links TRBV21-1 to TRBJ2-1; the DNA was not used to check the table's D call, TRBD2. TRBV21-1 is shown as a pseudogene. CDR3 length: 13 amino acids. The CDR3 is CASTATRNNEQFF. The CDR3 DNA reads TGTGCCAGCACCGCGACTAGAAACAATGAGCAGTTCTTC.

To note about this clonotype: With the library built for alpha chains, this beta chain is off target and its frequency is not meaningful. The J gene is TRBJ2-2, the V gene TRBV29-1; D not certain. V shed 3 bases and J shed 5 bases, with 19 bases lying between them. The CDR3 loop spans 16 amino acids. The germline V gene encodes CDR1 SQVTM and CDR2 ANQGSEA. The CDR3 DNA reads TGCAGCGTTGAGGAAACGACGTCAGGATCTACCGGGGAGCTGTTTTTT. This gives the protein CSVEETTSGSTGELFF.

On this clonotype itself: The size of this beta chain means little, since it is a stray read in a library made for alpha chains. This chain links TRBV7-2 with TRBJ2-5; the D is unclear. The V end was cut by 6 bases, the J end by 4 bases, with 15 bases between. The CDR3 runs to 14 residues. CDR1 is SGHTA and CDR2 is FQGNSA in the germline V gene. The chain's CDR3 is CASRTGGPRETQYF. The CDR3 DNA reads as TGTGCCAGCAGAACTGGTGGACCAAGAGAGACCCAGTACTTC.

Points on this clonotype: The junction differs from germline at one of its ends, possibly a read error. Being off target in a library aimed at alpha chains, this beta chain has a size of little meaning. This chain links TRBV14 with TRBJ2-1; the D is unclear. Per the germline V gene, CDR1 is SGHDN and CDR2 is FVKESK. There are 12 residues in the CDR3. The CDR3 nucleotides are TGTGCCAGCAGCCAGTTCACGAATGGGCAGTTCTTC. Translated, it gives CASSQFTNGQFF. Together with reference TRBV14 and TRBJ2-1, the CDR3 gives the full variable domain: EAGVTQFPSHSVIEKGQTVTLRCDPISGHDNLYWYRRVMGKEIKFLLHFVKESKQDESGMPNNRFLAERTGGTYSTLKVQPAELEDSGVYFCASSQFTNGQFFGPGTRLTVL.

Note on this clonotype: This beta chain is an off-target read within a library intended for alpha chains, so its frequency means little. The chain carries TRBV7-2 and TRBJ2-3; perhaps TRBD1 as D (6 bases). Germline V gene data show CDR1 as SGHTA and CDR2 as FQGNSA. The CDR3 length is 14 residues. V was shortened by 5 bases and J by 6 bases, with 15 bases between the two germline ends. The CDR3 DNA follows: TGTGCCAGCAGCCTTCGGACAGTCCTTGATACGCAGTATTTT. This translates into CASSLRTVLDTQYF.

As concerns this clonotype: This beta chain is an off-target read within a library intended for alpha chains, so its frequency means little. The rearrangement links TRBV7-2 to TRBJ2-1, with TRBD1 as a possible D gene (6 bases). Germline assignment: CDR1 SGHTA and CDR2 FQGNSA. Trimming pared 0 bases from V and 4 bases from J, leaving 13 bases between. The CDR3 is made up of 16 amino acids. CDR3 amino acids: CASSLAVRTEYNEQFF. The CDR3 bases are TGTGCCAGCAGCTTAGCGGTACGGACAGAATACAATGAGCAGTTCTTC.